The 32 T cell receptor beta chains presented below share a single source sample, sequenced in a study of T cells after yellow fever vaccination. TCRdb re-analysed the 5' RACE reads in MiXCR, keeping a single row per CDR3 protein. The sample yields 620,000 or so distinct CDR3 sequences, less than 20% seen once. The sample in question was PBMCs, obtained about 5 days after the first yellow fever vaccination. All receptors derive from a man in his late teens or twenties who received the YFV17D yellow fever vaccine.

CDR3 nucleotide sequence: TGTGCCAGCAGGGGGCAGGTGGTCGTGGAAGAGCAGTTCTTC. Protein product: CASRGQVVVEEQFF. The V call is TRBV12-3 or TRBV12-4, the J call TRBJ2-1, with D perhaps TRBD1 (5 bases). CDR3 size: 14 residues. Trimming pared 6 bases from V and 10 bases from J, leaving 19 bases between.

The table lists this clonotype with a few counts. The CDR3 sequence is CSAVGTETFYSNQPQHF. In nucleotides, the CDR3 is TGCAGTGCGGTGGGGACAGAGACATTTTATAGCAATCAGCCCCAGCATTTT. This sequence joins TRBV20-1 and TRBJ1-5; 7 nucleotides align to TRBD1. V lost 6 bases to trimming and J lost 0 bases; unmatched junction nucleotides: 14. Germline values: CDR1 DFQATT, CDR2 SNEGSKA (reference sequence). This CDR3 is built from 17 residues.

CDR3 amino acids: CAITGDGANTGELFF. The CDR3 DNA is TGTGCCATCACCGGGGACGGGGCGAACACCGGGGAGCTGTTTTTT. The chain joins TRBV10-3 to TRBJ2-2, with D perhaps assigned TRBD1 or TRBD2 (5 bases each). Deletions cut 7 bases from V and 0 bases from J, with 12 bases between. CDR1 and CDR2 (germline): ENHRY, SYGVKD. This CDR3 is built from 15 residues.

This clonotype showed up just a few times. This sequence joins TRBV10-3 and TRBJ2-7; 9 positions match TRBD2. Trimming removed 4 bases from V and 7 bases from J; junction bases left unmatched: 8. The CDR3 sequence is 14 residues long. CDR1 and CDR2 (germline): ENHRY, SYGVKD. CDR3 coding DNA: TGTGCCATCAGTGGCGGCGGGGGGGCGCGGGAGCAGTACTTC. Protein product: CAISGGGGAREQYF.

This chain links TRBV6-5 with TRBJ1-1; no firm D call. The V gene lost 0 bases and the J gene lost 1 base, with 9 bases spanning the gap. Germline values: CDR1 MNHEY, CDR2 SVGAGI. This CDR3 comprises 15 residues. The CDR3 reads CASSYSRNQNTEAFF. DNA of the CDR3: TGTGCCAGCAGTTACTCACGGAATCAGAACACTGAAGCTTTCTTT.

This clonotype was detected a few times. The CDR3 region has the DNA TGTGCCAGCAGTTACTCGGGAGCGGGGGGGGAGACCCAGTACTTC. Encoded protein: CASSYSGAGGETQYF. V usage is TRBV6-5 and J usage is TRBJ2-5, with TRBD2 identical over 10 bases. CDR3 length: 15 amino acids. The germline V gene encodes CDR1 MNHEY and CDR2 SVGAGI. The trim removed 0 bases at V and 5 bases at J, leaving 3 bases unmatched.

This clonotype appeared a few times. V gene TRBV29-1 combines with J gene TRBJ2-1; 9 bases fit TRBD1. V shed 6 bases, J shed 7 bases, and the junction held 7 bases outside the gene matches. This CDR3 has 13 residues. From germline, CDR1 is SQVTM and CDR2 ANQGSEA. CDR3 region: CSVQGALKNEQFF. For the CDR3, the DNA is TGCAGCGTACAGGGGGCTCTTAAGAATGAGCAGTTCTTC.

The CDR3 spells CAISEPFEGNNEQFF. The DNA for the CDR3 is TGTGCCATCAGTGAACCCTTTGAAGGGAACAATGAGCAGTTCTTC. The chain links TRBV10-3 to TRBJ2-1; D unclear. Trimming left V 3 bases short and J 5 bases short, with 14 bases between. This CDR3 has 15 amino acids. Germline V CDR1 and CDR2: ENHRY, SYGVKD.

This chain connects TRBV4-1 to TRBJ2-3; D is uncertain. CDR3 length equals 14 residues. Trimming left V 0 bases short and J 4 bases short, with 8 bases between. Germline values: CDR1 MGHRA, CDR2 YSYEKL. The CDR3 DNA sequence: TGCGCCAGCAGCCAAGAAGTCGGCTCAGATACGCAGTATTTT. Protein product: CASSQEVGSDTQYF.

This clonotype appeared a few times. The rearrangement links TRBV4-3 to TRBJ1-6, with no clear D. Trimming removed 0 bases from V and 10 bases from J, with 4 bases in between. There are 12 residues in the CDR3. Germline CDR1 and CDR2: LGHNA and YSLEER. CDR3 residues: CASSQDGSPLHF. The CDR3 DNA is TGCGCCAGCAGCCAAGATGGGTCACCCCTCCACTTT.

This chain joins TRBV5-1 and TRBJ2-5; tentatively, D is TRBD1 or TRBD2 (6 bases each). The ends were cut back, 3 bases at V and 5 bases at J, with 14 bases in the middle. In germline, CDR1 is SGHRS, CDR2 YFSETQ. The CDR3 has 14 amino acids. This chain's CDR3 is CASSWATGGETQYF. The CDR3 DNA follows: TGCGCCAGCAGCTGGGCCACCGGGGGCGAGACCCAGTACTTC.

This clonotype was counted only a few times. The chain joins TRBV7-3 to TRBJ2-1; 10 bases align to TRBD2. The CDR3 is 17 amino acids. V gave up 5 bases and J gave up 8 bases; unmatched junction bases: 15. CDR1 is SGHTA, CDR2 FQGTGA, per germline. The CDR3 is CASSTKPSSGGSDEQFF. The CDR3 nucleotides are TGTGCCAGCAGCACAAAACCCTCTAGCGGGGGATCCGATGAGCAGTTCTTC.

This clonotype was seen only a few times. The CDR3 nucleotides read TGTGCCAGCAGCCCCCGGGGCAGGTCCTCTGAAGCTTTCTTT. Residues: CASSPRGRSSEAFF. This chain uses TRBV7-2 with TRBJ1-1, with D tentatively TRBD1 (5 bases). CDR3 length: 14 amino acids. The germline gives CDR1 SGHTA, CDR2 FQGNSA. The V and J ends lost 5 bases and 6 bases respectively, with 16 bases between them.

The CDR3 reads CASRTSGGQGSYNEQFF. The CDR3 DNA sequence: TGTGCCAGCCGGACTAGCGGGGGGCAGGGCTCCTACAATGAGCAGTTCTTC. The chain joins TRBV7-9 to TRBJ2-1, with TRBD2 identical over 14 bases. Trimming at V came to 8 bases and at J to 0 bases, leaving 6 bases not matched to a gene. This CDR3 region has 17 residues. Germline V gene data show CDR1 as SEHNR and CDR2 as FQNEAQ (reference sequence).

The chain employs TRBV5-1 and TRBJ1-1; possibly TRBD1 for D (6 bases). The CDR3 is 13 residues long. Trimming took off 4 bases at V and 3 bases at J, with 10 bases between the two ends. Germline CDR1 and CDR2: SGHRS and YFSETQ. CDR3 protein: CASSRRQDTEAFF. DNA of the CDR3: TGCGCCAGCAGCAGGAGACAGGACACTGAAGCTTTCTTT.

V usage is TRBV5-1 and J usage is TRBJ1-5, with a tentative D call TRBD1 (5 bases). V lost 5 bases and J 3 bases, leaving 12 bases between the germline ends. CDR1 and CDR2 (germline): SGHRS, YFSETQ. The CDR3 runs to 14 residues. DNA of the CDR3: TGCGCCAGCAGAGGGGCAGGCCCCAATCAGCCCCAGCATTTT. This codes for CASRGAGPNQPQHF.

The chain combines TRBV9 with TRBJ2-3; D uncertain. V lost 3 bases, J lost 2 bases, and 13 bases lay in between. Per the germline V gene, CDR1 is SGDLS and CDR2 is YYNGEE. The CDR3 has 15 residues. Here the CDR3 DNA reads TGTGCCAGCAGCGAGGGCATACACCACACAGATACGCAGTATTTT. It specifies CASSEGIHHTDTQYF.

This clonotype appeared a few times. The chain combines TRBV7-9 with TRBJ2-1; D is uncertain. Germline CDR1 is SEHNR and CDR2 is FQNEAQ (reference sequence). The V and J ends lost 6 bases and 0 bases respectively, with 15 bases between them. This CDR3 has 16 residues. The CDR3, as DNA: TGTGCCAGCAGTCCACCGGGCCATAGCTCCTACAATGAGCAGTTCTTC. The encoded protein is CASSPPGHSSYNEQFF.

The table lists this clonotype with a few counts. The CDR3 reads CASTTASAGTYEQYV. In nucleotides, the CDR3 is TGTGCCAGCACTACCGCGAGTGCAGGGACCTACGAGCAGTACGTC. The V and J genes are TRBV28 and TRBJ2-7; D perhaps matches TRBD1 (5 bases). Germline-derived CDR1 and CDR2 are MDHEN and SYDVKM. This CDR3 contains 15 residues. Trimming shortened V by 7 bases and J by 2 bases, and 18 bases separated the two germline ends.

This clonotype came up a few times. The chain employs TRBV4-1 and TRBJ2-1; 7 bases fit TRBD2. Per the germline V gene, CDR1 is MGHRA and CDR2 is YSYEKL. Trimming removed 2 bases from V and 7 bases from J; junction bases left unmatched: 5. CDR3 size: 14 residues. The CDR3 is CASSQLTSRNEQFF. The CDR3 bases are TGCGCCAGCAGCCAACTGACTAGCAGAAATGAGCAGTTCTTC.

This clonotype has a count of ten or more. V is TRBV7-2 and J is TRBJ2-5; D is unresolved. The CDR3 spans 13 residues. Trimming shortened V by 7 bases and J by 1 base, and 10 bases separated the two germline ends. Germline loops: CDR1 SGHTA, CDR2 FQGNSA. CDR3 in DNA: TGTGCCAGCAAGCCCGGAGTCCAAGAGACCCAGTACTTC. Translated: CASKPGVQETQYF.

This clonotype was observed a handful of times. The chain carries TRBV3-1 and TRBJ2-4; 7 bases align to TRBD1. V lost 5 bases to trimming and J lost 0 bases; unmatched junction nucleotides: 4. The CDR3 extends over 15 amino acids. Germline CDR1 and CDR2: LGHDT and YNNKEL (reference sequence). DNA of the CDR3: TGTGCCAGCAGCTGGGACAGAGTAGCCAAAAACATTCAGTACTTC. Protein product: CASSWDRVAKNIQYF.

This clonotype was observed a few times. The chain has TRBV7-6 and TRBJ1-3; 9 nucleotides align to TRBD1. The germline V gene encodes CDR1 SGHVS and CDR2 FNYEAQ. V shed 4 bases, J shed 1 base, and the junction held 5 bases outside the gene matches. The CDR3 has 16 amino acids. The CDR3 loop is CASSSGTGISGNTIYF. In DNA, the CDR3 is TGTGCCAGCAGCTCCGGGACAGGGATATCTGGAAACACCATATATTTT. The full variable domain, its missing parts supplied by reference TRBV7-6 and TRBJ1-3, is GAGVSQSPRYKVTKRGQDVALRCDPISGHVSLYWYRQALGQGPEFLTYFNYEAQQDKSGLPNDRFSAERPEGSISTLTIQRTEQRDSAMYRCASSSGTGISGNTIYFGEGSWLTVV.

The table lists this clonotype with a few counts. The CDR3 protein is CSADPGGSIWEQFF. The CDR3 nucleotides are TGCAGTGCCGACCCGGGGGGTTCTATCTGGGAGCAGTTCTTC. The gene calls are TRBV20-1 and TRBJ2-1; 7 bases align to TRBD2. This CDR3 comprises 14 residues. V was clipped by 6 bases and J by 10 bases; unmatched bases: 15. Germline V CDR1 and CDR2: DFQATT, SNEGSKA (reference sequence).

The chain links TRBV5-1 to TRBJ2-1; 16 positions agree with TRBD2. CDR1 is SGHRS and CDR2 is YFSETQ in the germline V gene. The trim removed 3 bases at V and 5 bases at J, leaving 8 bases unmatched. The CDR3 is 18 residues long. The CDR3 region is CASSYPGLAGGPNNEQFF. The CDR3, as DNA: TGCGCCAGCAGCTATCCGGGACTAGCGGGGGGGCCCAACAATGAGCAGTTCTTC.

The J gene is TRBJ1-1, the V gene TRBV5-4; TRBD1 aligns across 10 bases. After removal of 10 bases from V and 6 bases from J, the junction contained 12 bases not matched to a gene. The germline gives CDR1 SGHNT, CDR2 YYREEE (reference sequence). The CDR3 is made up of 14 amino acids. The CDR3 region has the DNA TGTGCCGGAAGACAGGGGGCAGGTGCCCCTGAAGCTTTCTTT. The encoded protein is CAGRQGAGAPEAFF.

V is TRBV2 and J is TRBJ1-1; D unresolved. The CDR3 extends over 13 amino acids. Trimming shortened V by 2 bases and J by 0 bases, and 4 bases separated the two germline ends. Germline V gene lookup returns CDR1 SNHLY and CDR2 FYNNEI. The CDR3 protein is CASSELMNTEAFF. The CDR3 coding sequence is TGTGCCAGCAGTGAACTGATGAACACTGAAGCTTTCTTT.

This clonotype has more than one count but fewer than ten. This chain links TRBV29-1 with TRBJ2-1, with 7 bases aligning to TRBD1. V lost 1 base and J lost 8; bases outside the gene matches: 2. Germline CDR1 and CDR2: SQVTM and ANQGSEA. The CDR3 runs to 12 residues. The CDR3 protein is CSVEGQGDEQFF. The DNA of the CDR3 is TGCAGCGTTGAAGGTCAGGGGGATGAGCAGTTCTTC.

The chain combines TRBV7-6 with TRBJ1-5; D gene ambiguous. CDR1 SGHVS and CDR2 FNYEAQ come from the germline V gene. The CDR3 totals 13 residues. V lost 3 bases to trimming and J lost 7 bases, with 10 bases between them. In DNA form, the CDR3 reads TGTGCCAGCAGCTTCGGCACATCACAGCCCCAGCATTTT. Encoded protein: CASSFGTSQPQHF.

V is TRBV7-2 and J is TRBJ2-2, with D possibly being TRBD2 (5 bases). V lost 0 bases and J lost 0, with 14 bases in between. This CDR3 has 18 amino acids. Germline V CDR1 and CDR2: SGHTA, FQGNSA. The CDR3 region has the DNA TGTGCCAGCAGCTTAGCGCGGTACAGCGGTACGAACACCGGGGAGCTGTTTTTT. Protein product: CASSLARYSGTNTGELFF. The full variable domain, rest sourced from reference TRBV7-2 and TRBJ2-2, is GAGVSQSPSNKVTEKGKDVELRCDPISGHTALYWYRQSLGQGLEFLIYFQGNSAPDKSGLPSDRFSAERTGGSVSTLTIQRTQQEDSAVYLCASSLARYSGTNTGELFFGEGSRLTVL.

The chain employs TRBV2 and TRBJ2-5; TRBD2 aligns across 12 bases. The CDR3 contains 14 residues. CDR1 and CDR2 from the germline V gene are SNHLY and FYNNEI. With 5 bases clipped from V and 9 bases from J, the junction kept 7 bases outside the gene matches. CDR3 in amino acids: CASSWTSGVRAQYF. The DNA for the CDR3 is TGTGCCAGCAGTTGGACTAGCGGGGTCCGGGCCCAGTACTTC.

V is TRBV4-1 and J is TRBJ1-1; tentative D call: TRBD1 (6 bases). The CDR3 runs to 14 residues. Trimming stripped 0 bases from V and 4 bases from J, with 9 bases between. Per the germline V gene, CDR1 is MGHRA and CDR2 is YSYEKL. Here the CDR3 reads CASSQEPDSTEAFF. For the CDR3, the DNA is TGCGCCAGCAGCCAAGAACCGGACAGCACTGAAGCTTTCTTT.